This T cell receptor (beta chain) comes out of a study of blood T cell repertoires in COVID-19. V was pared by 5 bases and J by 1 base, with 8 bases between. Germline V CDR1 and CDR2: SNHLY, FYNNEI. The CDR3 length is 13 residues. This clone was observed many times. TCRdb's copy holds only in-frame clones and misses some; the assay was immunoSEQ multiplex PCR. The repertoire has around 250,000 clones, approximately 85% of them found once; the top ten carry about 1.9%. Donors in Cohort 3 counted as recovered after two negative PCRs, clearance, or symptom resolution. The rearrangement links TRBV2 to TRBJ1-1; D is unclear. What was sequenced was PBMCs or T cells enriched from blood (not recorded which). The origin of this receptor is a woman in her fifties or sixties who had recovered from COVID-19. This CDR3 reads CASSSGQNTEAFF. CDR3 nucleotides: TGTGCCAGCAGTAGTGGGCAGAACACTGAAGCTTTCTTT. Complete variable domain (other parts from reference TRBV2 and TRBJ1-1): EPEVTQTPSHQVTQMGQEVILRCVPISNHLYFYWYRQILGQKVEFLVSFYNNEISEKSEIFDDQFSVERPDGSNFTLKIRSTKLEDSAMYFCASSSGQNTEAFFGQGTRLTVV.